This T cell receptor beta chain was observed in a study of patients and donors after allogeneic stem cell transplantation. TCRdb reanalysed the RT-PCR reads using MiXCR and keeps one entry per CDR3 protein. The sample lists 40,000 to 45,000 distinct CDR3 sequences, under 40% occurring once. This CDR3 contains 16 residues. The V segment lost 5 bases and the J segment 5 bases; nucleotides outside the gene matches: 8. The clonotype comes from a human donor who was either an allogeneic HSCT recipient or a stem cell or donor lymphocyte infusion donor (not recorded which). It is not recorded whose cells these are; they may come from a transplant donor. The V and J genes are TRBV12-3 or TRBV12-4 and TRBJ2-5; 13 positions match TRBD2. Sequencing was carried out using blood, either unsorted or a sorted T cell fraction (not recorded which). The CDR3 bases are TGTGCCAGCAGTGCCCGGACTAGCGGGAGAGATGAGACCCAGTACTTC. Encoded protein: CASSARTSGRDETQYF.